Sequencing of this T cell receptor beta chain was carried out in a study of blood T cell repertoires in COVID-19. As for the study in general: The study drew acute and convalescent COVID-19 samples from the United States, Italy and Spain. The cDNA or gDNA used as material had been derived from T cells, B-cell-depleted T cells, or PBMCs.

The table came from immunoSEQ multiplex PCR; TCRdb's copy has only in-frame clones and leaves some out. The profile covers 200,000 to 300,000 clones, with just under 85% appearing a single time and 1.5% to 2% taken by the ten largest. V shed 1 base, J shed 7 bases, and the junction held 9 bases outside the gene matches. The germline V gene encodes CDR1 SEHNR and CDR2 FQNEAQ (reference sequence). The CDR3 is 17 residues long. This sequence joins TRBV7-9 and TRBJ1-6; 8 bases match TRBD1. This clonotype originated in an elderly woman with acute or convalescent COVID-19. Material: peripheral blood. As DNA, the CDR3 is TGTGCCAGCAGCTTAGGGGGGACGACAGGGGCCAATTCACCCCTCCACTTT. Translation gives CASSLGGTTGANSPLHF.